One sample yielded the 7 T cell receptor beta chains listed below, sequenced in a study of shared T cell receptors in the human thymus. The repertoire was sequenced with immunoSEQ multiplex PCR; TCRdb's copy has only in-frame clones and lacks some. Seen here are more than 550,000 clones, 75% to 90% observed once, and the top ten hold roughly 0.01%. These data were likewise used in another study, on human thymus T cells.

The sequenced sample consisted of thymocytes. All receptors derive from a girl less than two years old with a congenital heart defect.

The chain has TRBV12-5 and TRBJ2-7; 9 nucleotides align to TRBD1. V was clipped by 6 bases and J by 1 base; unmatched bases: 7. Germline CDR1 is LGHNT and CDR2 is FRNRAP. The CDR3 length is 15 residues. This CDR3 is CASGPGTGISYEQYF. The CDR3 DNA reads TGTGCTAGTGGCCCCGGGACAGGGATTTCCTACGAGCAGTACTTC.

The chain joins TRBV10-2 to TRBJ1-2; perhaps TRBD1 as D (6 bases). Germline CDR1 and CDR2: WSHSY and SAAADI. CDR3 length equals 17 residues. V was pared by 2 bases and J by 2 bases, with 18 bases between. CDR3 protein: CASSEPNQGRGNYGYTF. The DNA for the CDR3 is TGCGCCAGCAGTGAGCCAAATCAGGGGCGCGGAAACTATGGCTACACCTTC.

The CDR3 is CASSRTKVCGTGPTEAFF. DNA for the CDR3: TGTGCCAGCAGCCGAACCAAAGTTTGCGGGACAGGGCCCACTGAAGCTTTCTTT. This chain joins TRBV7-3 and TRBJ1-1, with TRBD1 matching 9 bases. CDR1 and CDR2 (germline): SGHTA, FQGTGA. Germline trimming cut 5 bases from V and 4 bases from J; bases unmatched to any gene: 17. The CDR3 has 18 amino acids.

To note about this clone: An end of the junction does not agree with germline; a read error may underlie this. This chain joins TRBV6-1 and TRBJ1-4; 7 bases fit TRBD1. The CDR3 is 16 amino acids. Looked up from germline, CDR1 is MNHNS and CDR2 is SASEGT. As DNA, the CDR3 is TGTGTCAGCAGTGAAAATTTGGACAGGCCCAATGAAAAACTGTTTTTT. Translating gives CVSSENLDRPNEKLFF.

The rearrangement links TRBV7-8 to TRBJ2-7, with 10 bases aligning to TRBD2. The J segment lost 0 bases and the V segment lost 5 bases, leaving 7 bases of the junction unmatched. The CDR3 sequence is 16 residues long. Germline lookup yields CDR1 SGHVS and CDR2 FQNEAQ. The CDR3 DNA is TGTGCCAGCAGCCTGGAACCTAGCGGGAGCTCCTACGAGCAGTACTTC. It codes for CASSLEPSGSSYEQYF.

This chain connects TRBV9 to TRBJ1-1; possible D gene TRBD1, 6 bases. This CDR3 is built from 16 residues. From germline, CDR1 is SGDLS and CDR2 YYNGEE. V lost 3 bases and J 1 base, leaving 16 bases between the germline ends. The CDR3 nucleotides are TGTGCCAGCAGCGCCAGGGCAACAGGGCAGAACACTGAAGCTTTCTTT. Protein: CASSARATGQNTEAFF.

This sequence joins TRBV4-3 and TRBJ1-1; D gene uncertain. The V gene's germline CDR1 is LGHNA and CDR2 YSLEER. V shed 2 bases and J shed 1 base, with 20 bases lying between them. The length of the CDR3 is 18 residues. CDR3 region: CASSQQVPDPRKNTEAFF. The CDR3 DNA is TGCGCCAGCAGCCAACAGGTCCCTGACCCACGCAAGAACACTGAAGCTTTCTTT.